This entry lists 8 T cell receptor beta chains sequenced from one sample in a study of blood T cell repertoires in COVID-19. Clones were read by immunoSEQ multiplex PCR, and TCRdb kept only the in-frame ones, dropping some. The data contain almost 30,000 clones, approximately 80% of them singletons. Sequencing was carried out using peripheral blood. All receptors derive from a woman aged 70 to 79 with acute or convalescent COVID-19.

This chain connects TRBV27 to TRBJ2-3; D may be TRBD2 (5 bases). Trimming removed 5 bases from V and 0 bases from J, with 18 bases in between. The CDR3 extends over 17 amino acids. Germline CDR1 and CDR2: MNHEY and SMNVEV (reference sequence). The CDR3 protein is CASSPAGMPSSTDTQYF. The CDR3 nucleotides are TGTGCCAGCAGTCCGGCCGGGATGCCATCTAGCACAGATACGCAGTATTTT.

This rearrangement joins TRBV14 to TRBJ2-3; D perhaps matches TRBD2 (6 bases). The CDR3 contains 14 residues. V gave up 3 bases and J gave up 5 bases, with 12 bases separating them. Germline V gene sequence: CDR1 SGHDN, CDR2 FVKESK. CDR3 loop: CASSHWTTKDTQYF. The CDR3, as DNA: TGTGCCAGCAGCCACTGGACTACGAAAGATACGCAGTATTTT. The variable domain in full, with the rest retrieved from reference TRBV14 and TRBJ2-3, is EAGVTQFPSHSVIEKGQTVTLRCDPISGHDNLYWYRRVMGKEIKFLLHFVKESKQDESGMPNNRFLAERTGGTYSTLKVQPAELEDSGVYFCASSHWTTKDTQYFGPGTRLTVL.

The J gene is TRBJ2-7, the V gene TRBV11-2; TRBD2 matches at 7 bases. Germline-derived CDR1 and CDR2 are SGHAT and FQNNGV. V gave up 2 bases and J gave up 7 bases; unmatched junction bases: 5. This CDR3 spans 13 amino acids. The CDR3 protein is CASSLSGSGEQYF. In DNA form, the CDR3 reads TGTGCCAGCAGCTTATCCGGTAGCGGGGAGCAGTACTTC.

J is TRBJ2-7 and V is TRBV6-1, with a tentative D call TRBD1 (5 bases). With 1 base removed from V and 2 bases from J, the gap between germline ends came to 9 bases. The CDR3 runs to 14 residues. CDR1 and CDR2 (germline): MNHNS, SASEGT. The CDR3 loop is CASSEGGNTYEQYF. DNA for the CDR3: TGTGCCAGCAGTGAAGGGGGCAATACCTACGAGCAGTACTTC.

The J gene is TRBJ2-7, the V gene TRBV27; TRBD1 agrees at 8 bases. This CDR3 contains 16 residues. V lost 2 bases and J lost 1; bases outside the gene matches: 7. Germline CDR1 and CDR2: MNHEY and SMNVEV (reference sequence). The chain's CDR3 is CASSLRVGTGSYEQYF. CDR3 sequence (DNA): TGTGCCAGCAGTTTACGGGTCGGGACAGGATCCTACGAGCAGTACTTC.

V gene TRBV10-3 combines with J gene TRBJ2-5; 7 nucleotides align to TRBD2. CDR1 is ENHRY and CDR2 is SYGVKD in the germline V gene. The trim removed 0 bases at V and 2 bases at J, leaving 3 bases unmatched. The CDR3 covers 15 residues. DNA for the CDR3: TGTGCCATCAGTGAGTCTATGGGACTACAAGAGACCCAGTACTTC. Its protein product is CAISESMGLQETQYF.

The V call is TRBV7-8, the J call TRBJ1-6, with TRBD1 as a possible D gene (5 bases). From germline, CDR1 is SGHVS and CDR2 FQNEAQ. V lost 0 bases and J 7 bases, leaving 10 bases between the germline ends. The CDR3 extends over 15 amino acids. The CDR3 protein is CASSLAGWGNSPLHF. In DNA form, the CDR3 reads TGTGCCAGCAGCTTAGCAGGGTGGGGCAATTCACCCCTCCACTTT.

The rearrangement links TRBV19 to TRBJ2-2; D might be TRBD2 (5 bases). Germline assignment: CDR1 LNHDA and CDR2 SQIVND (reference sequence). The CDR3 covers 16 residues. The ends were cut back, 3 bases at V and 0 bases at J, with 11 bases in the middle. Written as DNA, the CDR3 is TGTGCCAGTAGTATCCTGGGAGCCGCGAACACCGGGGAGCTGTTTTTT. Translated, it gives CASSILGAANTGELFF.